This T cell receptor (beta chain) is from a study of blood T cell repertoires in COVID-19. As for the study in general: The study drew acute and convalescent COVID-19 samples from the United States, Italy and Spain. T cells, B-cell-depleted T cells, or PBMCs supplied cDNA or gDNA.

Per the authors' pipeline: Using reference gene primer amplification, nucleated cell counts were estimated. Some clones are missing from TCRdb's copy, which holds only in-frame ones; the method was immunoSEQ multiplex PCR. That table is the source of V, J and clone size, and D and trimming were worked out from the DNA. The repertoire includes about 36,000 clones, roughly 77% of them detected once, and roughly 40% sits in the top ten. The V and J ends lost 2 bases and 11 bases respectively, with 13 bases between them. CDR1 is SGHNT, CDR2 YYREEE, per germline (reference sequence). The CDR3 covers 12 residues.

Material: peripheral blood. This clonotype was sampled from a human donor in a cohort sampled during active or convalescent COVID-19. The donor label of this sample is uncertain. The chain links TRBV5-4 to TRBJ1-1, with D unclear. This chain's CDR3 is CASSFESARAFF. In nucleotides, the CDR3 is TGTGCCAGCAGCTTTGAGTCAGCGAGGGCTTTCTTT.